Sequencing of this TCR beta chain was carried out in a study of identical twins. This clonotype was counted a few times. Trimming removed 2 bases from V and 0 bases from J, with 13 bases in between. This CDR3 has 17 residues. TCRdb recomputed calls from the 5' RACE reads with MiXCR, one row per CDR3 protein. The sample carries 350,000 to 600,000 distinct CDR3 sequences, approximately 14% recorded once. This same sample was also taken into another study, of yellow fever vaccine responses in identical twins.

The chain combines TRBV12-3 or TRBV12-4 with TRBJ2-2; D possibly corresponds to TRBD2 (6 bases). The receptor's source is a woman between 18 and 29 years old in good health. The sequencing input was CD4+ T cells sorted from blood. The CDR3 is CASSLLARTTNTGELFF. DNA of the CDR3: TGTGCCAGCAGTTTACTAGCGAGGACCACGAACACCGGGGAGCTGTTTTTT.